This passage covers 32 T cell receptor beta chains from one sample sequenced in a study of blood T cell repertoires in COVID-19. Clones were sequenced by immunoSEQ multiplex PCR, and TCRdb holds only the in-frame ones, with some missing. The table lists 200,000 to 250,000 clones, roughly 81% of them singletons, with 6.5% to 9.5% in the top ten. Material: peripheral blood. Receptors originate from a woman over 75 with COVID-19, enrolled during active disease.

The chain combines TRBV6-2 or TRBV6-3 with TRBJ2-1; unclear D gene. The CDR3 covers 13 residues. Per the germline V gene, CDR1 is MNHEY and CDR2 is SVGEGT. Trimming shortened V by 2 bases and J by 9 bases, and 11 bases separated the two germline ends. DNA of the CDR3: TGTGCCAGCAGTTACGGCGTAAGACTTGAGCAGTTCTTC. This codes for CASSYGVRLEQFF.

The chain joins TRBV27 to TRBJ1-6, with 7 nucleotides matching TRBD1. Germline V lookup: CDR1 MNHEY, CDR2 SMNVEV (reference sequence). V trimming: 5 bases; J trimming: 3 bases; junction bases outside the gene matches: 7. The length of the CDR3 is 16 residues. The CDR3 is CASSGSTGNYNSPLHF. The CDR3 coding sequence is TGTGCCAGCAGTGGATCGACAGGGAACTATAATTCACCCCTCCACTTT.

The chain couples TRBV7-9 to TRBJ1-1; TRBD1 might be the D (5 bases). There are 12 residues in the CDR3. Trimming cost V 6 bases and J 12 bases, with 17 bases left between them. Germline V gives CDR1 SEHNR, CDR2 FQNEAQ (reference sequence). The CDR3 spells CASSRDWTETFF. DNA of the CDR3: TGTGCCAGCAGTCGGGACTGGACGGAGACTTTCTTT.

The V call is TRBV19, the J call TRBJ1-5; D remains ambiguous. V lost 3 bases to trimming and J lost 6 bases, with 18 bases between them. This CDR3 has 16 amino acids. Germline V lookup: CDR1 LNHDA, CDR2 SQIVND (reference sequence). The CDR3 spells CASSIASGLNTQPQHF. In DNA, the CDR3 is TGTGCCAGTAGTATTGCGTCAGGACTAAACACTCAGCCCCAGCATTTT. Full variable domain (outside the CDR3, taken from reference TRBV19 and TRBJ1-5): DGGITQSPKYLFRKEGQNVTLSCEQNLNHDAMYWYRQDPGQGLRLIYYSQIVNDFQKGDIAEGYSVSREKKESFPLTVTSAQKNPTAFYLCASSIASGLNTQPQHFGDGTRLSIL.

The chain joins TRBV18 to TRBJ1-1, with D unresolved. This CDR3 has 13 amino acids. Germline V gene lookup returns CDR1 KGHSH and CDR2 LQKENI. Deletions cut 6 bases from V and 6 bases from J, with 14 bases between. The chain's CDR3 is CASSSSTGAEAFF. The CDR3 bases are TGTGCCAGCTCCTCCTCAACCGGGGCTGAAGCTTTCTTT.

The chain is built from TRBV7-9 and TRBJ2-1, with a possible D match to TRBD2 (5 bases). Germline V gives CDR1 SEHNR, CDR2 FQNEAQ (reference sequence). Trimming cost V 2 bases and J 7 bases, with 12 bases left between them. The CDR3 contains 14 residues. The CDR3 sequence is CASSLQAENNEQFF. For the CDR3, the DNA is TGTGCCAGCAGCTTACAAGCGGAGAATAATGAGCAGTTCTTC.

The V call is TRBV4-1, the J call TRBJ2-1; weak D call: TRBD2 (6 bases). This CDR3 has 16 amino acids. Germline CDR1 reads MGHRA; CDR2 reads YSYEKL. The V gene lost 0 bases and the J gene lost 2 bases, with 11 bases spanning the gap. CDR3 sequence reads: CASSQDQASAYNEQFF. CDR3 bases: TGCGCCAGCAGCCAAGATCAGGCTAGCGCCTACAATGAGCAGTTCTTC.

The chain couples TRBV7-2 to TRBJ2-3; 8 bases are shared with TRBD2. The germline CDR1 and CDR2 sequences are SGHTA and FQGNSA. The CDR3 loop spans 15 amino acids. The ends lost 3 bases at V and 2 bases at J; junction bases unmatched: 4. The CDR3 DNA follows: TGTGCCAGCAGCTTCCGGGGGGGACTCACAGATACGCAGTATTTT. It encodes CASSFRGGLTDTQYF.

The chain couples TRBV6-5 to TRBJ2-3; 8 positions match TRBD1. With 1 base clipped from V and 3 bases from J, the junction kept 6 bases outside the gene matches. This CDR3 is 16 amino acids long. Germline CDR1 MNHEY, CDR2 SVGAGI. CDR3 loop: CASSYWADRGTDTQYF. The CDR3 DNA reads TGTGCCAGCAGTTACTGGGCAGACAGGGGAACAGATACGCAGTATTTT.

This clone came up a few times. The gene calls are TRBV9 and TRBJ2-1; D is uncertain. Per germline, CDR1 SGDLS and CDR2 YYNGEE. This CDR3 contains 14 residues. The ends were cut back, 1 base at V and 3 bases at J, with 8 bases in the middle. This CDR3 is CASSVLTSYNEQFF. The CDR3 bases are TGTGCCAGCAGCGTACTCACCAGCTACAATGAGCAGTTCTTC.

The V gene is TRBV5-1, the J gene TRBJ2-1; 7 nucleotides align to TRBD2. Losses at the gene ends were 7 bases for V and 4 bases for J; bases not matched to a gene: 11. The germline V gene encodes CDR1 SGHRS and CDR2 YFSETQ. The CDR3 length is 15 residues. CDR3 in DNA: TGCGCCAGCTCCAGAGGACTAGGAGGTTACAATGAGCAGTTCTTC. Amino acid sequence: CASSRGLGGYNEQFF.

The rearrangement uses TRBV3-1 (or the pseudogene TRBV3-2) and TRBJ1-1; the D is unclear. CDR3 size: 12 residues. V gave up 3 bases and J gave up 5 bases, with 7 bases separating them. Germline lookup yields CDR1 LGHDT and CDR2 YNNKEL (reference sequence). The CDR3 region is CASSQSQTEAFF. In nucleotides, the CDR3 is TGTGCCAGCAGCCAGTCGCAGACTGAAGCTTTCTTT.

The CDR3 protein is CASSVGGTGFDGYTF. DNA of the CDR3: TGTGCCAGCAGCGTAGGAGGGACAGGGTTTGATGGCTACACCTTC. The chain has TRBV9 and TRBJ1-2; 9 bases match TRBD1. CDR3 length: 15 amino acids. V lost 0 bases, J lost 6 bases, and 6 bases stayed unmatched. Germline loops: CDR1 SGDLS, CDR2 YYNGEE.

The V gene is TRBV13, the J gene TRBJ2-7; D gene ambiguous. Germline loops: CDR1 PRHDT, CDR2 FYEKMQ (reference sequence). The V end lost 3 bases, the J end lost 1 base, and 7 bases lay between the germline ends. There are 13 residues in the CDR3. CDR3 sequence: CASSFGLSYEQYF. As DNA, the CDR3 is TGTGCCAGCAGCTTCGGTCTTTCCTACGAGCAGTACTTC. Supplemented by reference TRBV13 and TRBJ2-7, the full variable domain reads AAGVIQSPRHLIKEKRETATLKCYPIPRHDTVYWYQQGPGQDPQFLISFYEKMQSDKGSIPDRFSAQQFSDYHSELNMSSLELGDSALYFCASSFGLSYEQYFGPGTRLTVT.

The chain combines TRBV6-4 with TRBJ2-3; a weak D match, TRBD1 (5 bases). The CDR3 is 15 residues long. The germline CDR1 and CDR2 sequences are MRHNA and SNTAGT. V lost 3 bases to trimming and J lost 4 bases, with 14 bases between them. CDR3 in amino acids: CASSDGKGAADTQYF. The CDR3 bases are TGTGCCAGCAGTGATGGGAAAGGGGCGGCAGATACGCAGTATTTT.

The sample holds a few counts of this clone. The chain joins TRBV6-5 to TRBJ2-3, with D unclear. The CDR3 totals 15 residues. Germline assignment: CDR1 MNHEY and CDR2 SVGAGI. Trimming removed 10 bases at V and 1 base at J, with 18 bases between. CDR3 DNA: TGTGCCACGCAAGGATGGAGCTGGGGCACAGATACGCAGTATTTT. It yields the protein CATQGWSWGTDTQYF.

The CDR3 is CASSLIPLAATNEKLFF. The DNA for the CDR3 is TGTGCCAGCAGCTTAATTCCCTTGGCTGCAACTAATGAAAAACTGTTTTTT. The V and J genes are TRBV7-8 and TRBJ1-4; D gene uncertain. Germline CDR1 is SGHVS and CDR2 is FQNEAQ. The CDR3 covers 17 residues. V gave up 2 bases and J gave up 0 bases, with 13 bases separating them. The complete variable domain, with remaining parts taken from reference TRBV7-8 and TRBJ1-4, reads GAGVSQSPRYKVAKRGQDVALRCDPISGHVSLFWYQQALGQGPEFLTYFQNEAQLDKSGLPSDRFFAERPEGSVSTLKIQRTQQEDSAVYLCASSLIPLAATNEKLFFGSGTQLSVL.

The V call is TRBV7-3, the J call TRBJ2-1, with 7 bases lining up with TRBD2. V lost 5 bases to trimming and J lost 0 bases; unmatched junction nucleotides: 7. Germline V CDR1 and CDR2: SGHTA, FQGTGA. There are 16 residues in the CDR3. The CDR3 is CASSKTGTTSYNEQFF. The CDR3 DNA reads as TGTGCCAGCAGCAAAACCGGGACTACCTCCTACAATGAGCAGTTCTTC.

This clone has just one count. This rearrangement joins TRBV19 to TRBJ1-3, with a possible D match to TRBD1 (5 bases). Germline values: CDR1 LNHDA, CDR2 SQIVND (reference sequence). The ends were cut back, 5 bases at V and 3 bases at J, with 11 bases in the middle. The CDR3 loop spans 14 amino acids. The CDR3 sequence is CASSLQGLGNTIYF. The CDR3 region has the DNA TGTGCCAGTAGTCTCCAGGGACTTGGAAACACCATATATTTT.

Here the CDR3 DNA reads TGTGCCAGCAGTTCCCCGGCCTGGAGGATCAATGGCTACACCTTC. It codes for CASSSPAWRINGYTF. J is TRBJ1-2 and V is TRBV6-2 or TRBV6-3; D is ambiguous. With 4 bases removed from V and 6 bases from J, the gap between germline ends came to 18 bases. The CDR3 is made up of 15 amino acids. From germline, CDR1 is MNHEY and CDR2 SVGEGT.

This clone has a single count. The CDR3 nucleotides are TGTGCCAGCAGCCAAGAAGGACAGGACCTGAACACTGAAGCTTTCTTT. Protein sequence: CASSQEGQDLNTEAFF. The J gene is TRBJ1-1, the V gene TRBV4-2; the match to TRBD1 covers 7 bases. J gave up 0 bases and V 0 bases, and 4 bases lay outside the gene matches. The CDR3 length is 16 residues. The germline CDR1 and CDR2 sequences are LGHNA and YNFKEQ.

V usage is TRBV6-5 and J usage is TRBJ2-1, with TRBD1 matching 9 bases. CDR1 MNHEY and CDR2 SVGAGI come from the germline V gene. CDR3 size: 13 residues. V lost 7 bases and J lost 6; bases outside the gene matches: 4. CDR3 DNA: TGTGCCAGCACCACGGACAGGGGCAATGAGCAGTTCTTC. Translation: CASTTDRGNEQFF.

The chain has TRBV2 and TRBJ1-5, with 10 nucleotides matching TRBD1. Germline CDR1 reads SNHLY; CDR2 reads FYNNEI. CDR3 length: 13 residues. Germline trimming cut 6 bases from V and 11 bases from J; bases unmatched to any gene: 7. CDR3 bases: TGTGCCAGCAGGGGACAGGGGCATACTACCCAGCATTTT. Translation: CASRGQGHTTQHF.

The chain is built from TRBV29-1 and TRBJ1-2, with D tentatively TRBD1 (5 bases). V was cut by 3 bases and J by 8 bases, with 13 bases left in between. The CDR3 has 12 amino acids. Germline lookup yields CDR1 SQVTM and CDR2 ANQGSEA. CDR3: CSVEGGVGGYTF. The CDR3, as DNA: TGCAGCGTTGAGGGAGGGGTAGGAGGCTACACCTTC. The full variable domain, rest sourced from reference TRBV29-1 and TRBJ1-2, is SAVISQKPSRDICQRGTSLTIQCQVDSQVTMMFWYRQQPGQSLTLIATANQGSEATYESGFVIDKFPISRPNLTFSTLTVSNMSPEDSSIYLCSVEGGVGGYTFGSGTRLTVV.

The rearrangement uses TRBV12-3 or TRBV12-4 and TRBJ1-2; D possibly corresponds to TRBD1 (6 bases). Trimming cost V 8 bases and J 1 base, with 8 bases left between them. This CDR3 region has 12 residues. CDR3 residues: CASSQGNYGYTF. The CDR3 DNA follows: TGTGCCAGCTCACAGGGTAACTATGGCTACACCTTC.

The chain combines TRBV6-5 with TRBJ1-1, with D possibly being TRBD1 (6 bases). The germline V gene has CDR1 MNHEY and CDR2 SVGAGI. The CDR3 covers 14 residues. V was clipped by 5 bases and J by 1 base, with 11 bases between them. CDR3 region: CASSQGHQNTEAFF. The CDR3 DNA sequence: TGTGCCAGCAGTCAGGGACACCAGAACACTGAAGCTTTCTTT.

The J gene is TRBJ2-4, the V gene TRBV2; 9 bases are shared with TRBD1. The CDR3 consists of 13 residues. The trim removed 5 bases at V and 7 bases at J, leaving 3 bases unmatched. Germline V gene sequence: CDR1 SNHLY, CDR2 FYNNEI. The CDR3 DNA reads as TGTGCCAGCAGTTCCGGGACAGGGAACATTCAGTACTTC. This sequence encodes CASSSGTGNIQYF.

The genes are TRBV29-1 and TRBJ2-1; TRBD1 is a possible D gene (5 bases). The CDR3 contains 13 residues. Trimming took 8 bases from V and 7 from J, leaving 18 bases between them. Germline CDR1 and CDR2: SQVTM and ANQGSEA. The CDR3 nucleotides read TGCAGCACCCAGGGTGGCTATCAAAATGAGCAGTTCTTC. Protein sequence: CSTQGGYQNEQFF.

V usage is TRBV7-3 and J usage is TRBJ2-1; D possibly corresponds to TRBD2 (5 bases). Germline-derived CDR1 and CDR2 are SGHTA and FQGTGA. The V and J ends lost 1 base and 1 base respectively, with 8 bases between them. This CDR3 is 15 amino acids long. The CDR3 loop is CASSLNSASYNEQFF. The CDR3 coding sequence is TGTGCCAGCAGCTTAAATAGCGCTTCCTACAATGAGCAGTTCTTC.

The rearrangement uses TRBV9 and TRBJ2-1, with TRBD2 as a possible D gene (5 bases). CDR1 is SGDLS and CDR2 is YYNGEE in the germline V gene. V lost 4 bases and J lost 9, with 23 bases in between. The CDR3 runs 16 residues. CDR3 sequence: CASSLAGSGLTGEQFF. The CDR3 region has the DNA TGTGCCAGCAGCCTTGCTGGATCGGGATTGACGGGTGAGCAGTTCTTC.

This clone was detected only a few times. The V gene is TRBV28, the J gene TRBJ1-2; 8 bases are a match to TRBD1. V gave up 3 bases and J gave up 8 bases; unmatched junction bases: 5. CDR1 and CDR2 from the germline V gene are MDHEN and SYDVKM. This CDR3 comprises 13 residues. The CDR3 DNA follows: TGTGCCAGCAGTTTCCAGGGGGCGCGGGGCTACACCTTC. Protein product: CASSFQGARGYTF.

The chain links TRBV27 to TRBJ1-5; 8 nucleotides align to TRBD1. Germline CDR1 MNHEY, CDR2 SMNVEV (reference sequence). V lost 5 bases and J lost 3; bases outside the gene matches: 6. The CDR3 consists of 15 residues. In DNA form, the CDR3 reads TGTGCCAGCAGTGTTGGCAGGGGGCCCAATCAGCCCCAGCATTTT. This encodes CASSVGRGPNQPQHF.